This TCR beta chain is drawn from a study of response to subunit inactivated influenza vaccine (dated by TCRdb to 2016 to 2018). Study-level background: The study used deep quantitative T cell receptor repertoire profiling to track responses to a trivalent subunit inactivated influenza vaccine. Overall results and qualifications from the work: The authors suggested that each seasonal influenza vaccination may recruit only a limited number of new T cells.

Trimming removed 4 bases from V and 1 base from J; the gene matches leave 10 bases unexplained. The germline V gene provides CDR1 SGHRS and CDR2 YFSETQ. CDR3 length: 18 amino acids, cysteine to phenylalanine. Left in the record is the CDR3 DNA by itself, 54 bases read in frame from the first base. Library prep was done by RT-PCR. The listed sequencing device is Illumina HiSeq 2500. The public reads were reanalyzed by TCRdb: fastp trimming at Q25, MiXCR alignment, in-frame beta chains only. Each record represents a unique CDR3 protein, reported with the most common genes and DNA among its rows. Within this sample are 650,000 or so distinct CDR3 sequences, with 14% of them counted one time only. Clones ranked in the top ten supply about 7.4% of the sample. This clonotype was observed many times. Its recognized antigen is unknown. No qualities accompany the bases; no much larger clone lies one base away.

This TCR derives from a man aged 50 to 60 who received an inactivated influenza vaccine. Donor details come from another sample of the same person, matched by shared clones. The sample consisted of PBMCs from blood, taken approximately 15 days before vaccination. This sequence uses TRBV5-1 and TRBJ2-1; TRBD2 aligns with 11 central bases. The CDR3 reads CASSKTSGGDTSYNEQFF. The nucleotide sequence is TGCGCCAGCAGCAAAACTAGCGGGGGTGACACATCCTACAATGAGCAGTTCTTC. This CDR3, with the reference TRBV5-1 and TRBJ2-1 proteins standing in past its ends, gives the full variable domain KAGVTQTPRYLIKTRGQQVTLSCSPISGHRSVSWYQQTPGQGLQFLFEYFSETQRNKGNFPGRFSGRQFSNSRSEMNVSTLELGDSALYLCASSKTSGGDTSYNEQFFGPGTRLTVL.